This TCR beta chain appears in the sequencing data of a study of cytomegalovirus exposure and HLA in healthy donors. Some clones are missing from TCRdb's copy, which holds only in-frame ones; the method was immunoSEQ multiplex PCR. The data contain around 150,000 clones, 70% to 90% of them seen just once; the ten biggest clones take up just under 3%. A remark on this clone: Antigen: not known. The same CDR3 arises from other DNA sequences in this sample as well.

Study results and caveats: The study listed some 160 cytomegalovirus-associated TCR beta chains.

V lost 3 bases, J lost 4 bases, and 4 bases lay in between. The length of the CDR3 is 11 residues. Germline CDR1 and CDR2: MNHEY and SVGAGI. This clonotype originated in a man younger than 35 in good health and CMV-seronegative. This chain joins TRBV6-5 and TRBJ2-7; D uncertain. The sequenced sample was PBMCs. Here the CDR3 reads CASSYLYEQYF. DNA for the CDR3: TGTGCCAGCAGTTATCTGTACGAGCAGTACTTC.